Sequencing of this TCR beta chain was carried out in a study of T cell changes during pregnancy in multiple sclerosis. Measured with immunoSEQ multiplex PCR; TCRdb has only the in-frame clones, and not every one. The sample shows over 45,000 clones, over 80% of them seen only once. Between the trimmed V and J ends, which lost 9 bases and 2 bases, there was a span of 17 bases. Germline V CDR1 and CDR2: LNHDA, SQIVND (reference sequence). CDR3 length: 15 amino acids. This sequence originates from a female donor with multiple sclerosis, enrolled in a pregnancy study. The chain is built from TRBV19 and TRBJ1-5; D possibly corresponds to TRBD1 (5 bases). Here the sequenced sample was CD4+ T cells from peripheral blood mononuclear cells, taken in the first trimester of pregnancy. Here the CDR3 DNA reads TGTGCCAGCTGGGGGGGGGAAAGGGGCAATCAGCCCCAGCATTTT. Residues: CASWGGERGNQPQHF.